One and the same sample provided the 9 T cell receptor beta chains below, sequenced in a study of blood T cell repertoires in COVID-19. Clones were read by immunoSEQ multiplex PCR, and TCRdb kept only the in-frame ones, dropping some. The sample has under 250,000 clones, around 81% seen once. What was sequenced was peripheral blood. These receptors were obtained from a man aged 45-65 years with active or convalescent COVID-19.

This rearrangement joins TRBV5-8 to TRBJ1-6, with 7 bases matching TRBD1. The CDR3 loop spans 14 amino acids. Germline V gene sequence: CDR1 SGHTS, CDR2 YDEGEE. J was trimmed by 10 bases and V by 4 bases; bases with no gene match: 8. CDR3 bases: TGTGCCAGCAGCCCTCCGGGACAGAGGTCACCCCTCCACTTT. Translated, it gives CASSPPGQRSPLHF.

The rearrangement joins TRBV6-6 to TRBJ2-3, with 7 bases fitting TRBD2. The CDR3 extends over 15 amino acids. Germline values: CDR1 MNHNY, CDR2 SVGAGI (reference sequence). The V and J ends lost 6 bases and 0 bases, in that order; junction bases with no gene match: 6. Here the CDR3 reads CASSLGGTSTDTQYF. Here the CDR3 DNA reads TGTGCCAGCAGCCTCGGGGGGACTAGCACAGATACGCAGTATTTT.

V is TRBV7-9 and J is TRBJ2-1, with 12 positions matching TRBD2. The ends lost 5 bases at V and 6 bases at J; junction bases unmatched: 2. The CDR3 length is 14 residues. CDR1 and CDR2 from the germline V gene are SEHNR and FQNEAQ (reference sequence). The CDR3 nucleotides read TGTGCCAGCAGCGCTAGCGGGGGGGTCAATGAGCAGTTCTTC. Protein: CASSASGGVNEQFF.

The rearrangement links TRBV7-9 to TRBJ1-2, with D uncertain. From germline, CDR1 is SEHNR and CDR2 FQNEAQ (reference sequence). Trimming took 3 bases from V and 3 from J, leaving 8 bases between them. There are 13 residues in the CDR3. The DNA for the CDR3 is TGTGCCAGCAGCTTTGGTGCAGACTATGGCTACACCTTC. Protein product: CASSFGADYGYTF.

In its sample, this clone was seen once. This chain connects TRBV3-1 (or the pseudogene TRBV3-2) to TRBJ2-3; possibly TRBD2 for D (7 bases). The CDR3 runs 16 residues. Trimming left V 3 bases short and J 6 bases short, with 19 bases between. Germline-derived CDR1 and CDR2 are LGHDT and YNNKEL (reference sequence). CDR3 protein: CASSHYMGGAGDTQYF. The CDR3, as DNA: TGTGCCAGCAGCCACTACATGGGGGGGGCGGGTGATACGCAGTATTTT.

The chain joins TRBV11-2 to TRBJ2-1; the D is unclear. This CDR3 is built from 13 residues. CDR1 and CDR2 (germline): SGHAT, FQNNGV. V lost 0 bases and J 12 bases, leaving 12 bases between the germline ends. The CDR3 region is CASSLDRVVGQFF. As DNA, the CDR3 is TGTGCCAGCAGCTTAGATCGAGTCGTCGGGCAGTTCTTC.

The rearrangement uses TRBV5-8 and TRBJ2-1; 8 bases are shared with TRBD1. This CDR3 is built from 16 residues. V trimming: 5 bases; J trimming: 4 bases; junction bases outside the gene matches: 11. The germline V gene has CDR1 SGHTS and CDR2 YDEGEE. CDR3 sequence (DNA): TGTGCCAGCAGTCCGACAGGGGCCTCAATTTACAATGAGCAGTTCTTC. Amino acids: CASSPTGASIYNEQFF. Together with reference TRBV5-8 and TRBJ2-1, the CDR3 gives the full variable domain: EAGVTQSPTHLIKTRGQQATLRCSPISGHTSVYWYQQALGLGLQFLLWYDEGEERNRGNFPPRFSGRQFPNYSSELNVNALELEDSALYLCASSPTGASIYNEQFFGPGTRLTVL.

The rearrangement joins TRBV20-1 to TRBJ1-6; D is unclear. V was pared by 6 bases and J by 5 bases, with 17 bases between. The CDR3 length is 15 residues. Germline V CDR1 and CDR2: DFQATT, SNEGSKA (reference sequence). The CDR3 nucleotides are TGCAGTGCCAGTCCCGGGAACCGTGATAATTCACCCCTCCACTTT. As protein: CSASPGNRDNSPLHF.

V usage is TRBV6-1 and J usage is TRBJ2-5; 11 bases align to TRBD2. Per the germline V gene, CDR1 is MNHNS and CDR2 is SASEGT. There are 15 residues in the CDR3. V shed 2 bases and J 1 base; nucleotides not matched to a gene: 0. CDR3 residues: CASSETSGGQETQYF. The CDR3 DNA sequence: TGTGCCAGCAGTGAAACTAGCGGGGGCCAAGAGACCCAGTACTTC.